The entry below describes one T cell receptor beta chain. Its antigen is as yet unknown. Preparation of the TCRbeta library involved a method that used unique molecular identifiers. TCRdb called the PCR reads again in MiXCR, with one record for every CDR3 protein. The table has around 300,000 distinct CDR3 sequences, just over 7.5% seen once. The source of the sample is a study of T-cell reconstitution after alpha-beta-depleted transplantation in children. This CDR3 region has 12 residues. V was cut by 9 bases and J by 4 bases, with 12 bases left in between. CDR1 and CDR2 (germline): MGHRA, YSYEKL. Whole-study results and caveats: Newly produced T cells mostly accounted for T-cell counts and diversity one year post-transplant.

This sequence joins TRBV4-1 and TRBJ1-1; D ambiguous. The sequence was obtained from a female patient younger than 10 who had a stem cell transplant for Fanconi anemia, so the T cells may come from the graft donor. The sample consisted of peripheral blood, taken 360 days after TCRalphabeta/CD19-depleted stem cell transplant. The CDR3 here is CASRGGSTEAFF. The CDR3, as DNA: TGCGCCAGTCGGGGAGGGAGCACTGAAGCTTTCTTT.